One sample yielded the 10 T cell receptor beta chains listed below, sequenced in a study of PD-L1 blockade in urothelial cancer. As for time point: pretreatment peripheral blood. Clones were read by immunoSEQ multiplex PCR, and TCRdb kept only the in-frame ones, dropping some. The sample includes 90,000 to 100,000 clones, around 89% of them seen just once. The starting material was PBMCs, obtained around atezolizumab (anti-PD-L1) treatment. The receptor set was obtained from a man aged 60 to 75 with urothelial cancer.

This clone was seen a single time. The genes are TRBV29-1 and TRBJ1-1; D uncertain. CDR1 and CDR2 (germline): SQVTM, ANQGSEA. The CDR3 loop spans 11 amino acids. The V end lost 7 bases, the J end lost 10 bases, and 16 bases lay between the germline ends. CDR3 region: CSAAGEGVAFF. The DNA of the CDR3 is TGCAGCGCCGCCGGGGAGGGAGTAGCTTTCTTT.

The genes are TRBV18 and TRBJ2-3, with D maybe TRBD2 (6 bases). The CDR3 runs 13 residues. The ends were cut back, 9 bases at V and 3 bases at J, with 13 bases in the middle. The germline V gene encodes CDR1 KGHSH and CDR2 LQKENI. The CDR3 sequence is CASLTGETDTQYF. DNA of the CDR3: TGTGCCAGTTTAACGGGGGAAACAGATACGCAGTATTTT.

This chain joins TRBV4-2 and TRBJ1-6, with a tentative D call TRBD1 (5 bases). Germline V gene sequence: CDR1 LGHNA, CDR2 YNFKEQ. This CDR3 contains 18 residues. Trimming shortened V by 3 bases and J by 3 bases, and 18 bases separated the two germline ends. This CDR3 reads CASSQGGAQTGYNSPLHF. The CDR3 DNA sequence: TGTGCCAGCAGCCAGGGAGGGGCCCAGACTGGCTATAATTCACCCCTCCACTTT.

The chain carries TRBV5-5 and TRBJ1-2; D is possibly TRBD1 (6 bases). Per germline, CDR1 SGHKS and CDR2 YYEKEE (reference sequence). The V end lost 1 base, the J end lost 6 bases, and 13 bases lay between the germline ends. This CDR3 spans 14 amino acids. The CDR3 spells CASSLLGAVHGYTF. DNA of the CDR3: TGTGCCAGCAGCTTGTTGGGGGCTGTCCATGGCTACACCTTC.

This sequence joins TRBV15 and TRBJ1-5, with D possibly matching TRBD1 (5 bases). CDR3 size: 13 residues. Trimming shortened V by 4 bases and J by 2 bases, and 6 bases separated the two germline ends. Germline V gene data show CDR1 as LNHNV and CDR2 as YYDKDF (reference sequence). This chain's CDR3 is CATSIGGNQPQHF. CDR3 in DNA: TGTGCCACCAGCATAGGGGGCAATCAGCCCCAGCATTTT.

The chain joins TRBV29-1 to TRBJ1-1; D is perhaps TRBD1 (6 bases). V was pared by 3 bases and J by 0 bases, with 17 bases between. CDR3 length: 16 residues. In germline, CDR1 is SQVTM, CDR2 ANQGSEA. The CDR3 DNA reads TGCAGCGTTGACGGGCAGGGGACTATAATGAACACTGAAGCTTTCTTT. It encodes CSVDGQGTIMNTEAFF.

This clone was seen only once. V and J are TRBV19 and TRBJ2-7, with 9 nucleotides matching TRBD1. V lost 4 bases to trimming and J lost 4 bases; unmatched junction nucleotides: 11. The CDR3 runs 16 residues. In germline, CDR1 is LNHDA, CDR2 SQIVND (reference sequence). CDR3 residues: CASSTIPGQGTYEQYF. DNA for the CDR3: TGTGCCAGTAGTACGATTCCGGGACAGGGAACATACGAGCAGTACTTC.

The chain couples TRBV4-1 to TRBJ1-5, with D unresolved. V was clipped by 1 base and J by 0 bases, with 7 bases between them. CDR1 MGHRA and CDR2 YSYEKL come from the germline V gene. The length of the CDR3 is 15 residues. CDR3 region: CASSQGQNSNQPQHF. CDR3 nucleotide sequence: TGCGCCAGCAGCCAAGGTCAGAATAGCAATCAGCCCCAGCATTTT.

The rearrangement links TRBV7-9 to TRBJ2-3; the match to TRBD2 covers 10 bases. Per the germline V gene, CDR1 is SEHNR and CDR2 is FQNEAQ (reference sequence). V shed 7 bases, J shed 6 bases, and the junction held 13 bases outside the gene matches. The CDR3 has 16 amino acids. CDR3 in amino acids: CASTDGSGGYADTQYF. Here the CDR3 DNA reads TGTGCCAGCACCGATGGTAGCGGGGGGTATGCGGATACGCAGTATTTT.

The chain carries TRBV13 and TRBJ2-5, with a possible D match to TRBD2 (5 bases). The CDR3 extends over 14 amino acids. The germline V and J ends were trimmed by 5 bases and 4 bases, with 14 bases remaining between them. The germline CDR1 and CDR2 sequences are PRHDT and FYEKMQ (reference sequence). The CDR3, as DNA: TGTGCCAGCAGCCCTCCGGGGTGGGCAGAGACCCAGTACTTC. This sequence encodes CASSPPGWAETQYF.